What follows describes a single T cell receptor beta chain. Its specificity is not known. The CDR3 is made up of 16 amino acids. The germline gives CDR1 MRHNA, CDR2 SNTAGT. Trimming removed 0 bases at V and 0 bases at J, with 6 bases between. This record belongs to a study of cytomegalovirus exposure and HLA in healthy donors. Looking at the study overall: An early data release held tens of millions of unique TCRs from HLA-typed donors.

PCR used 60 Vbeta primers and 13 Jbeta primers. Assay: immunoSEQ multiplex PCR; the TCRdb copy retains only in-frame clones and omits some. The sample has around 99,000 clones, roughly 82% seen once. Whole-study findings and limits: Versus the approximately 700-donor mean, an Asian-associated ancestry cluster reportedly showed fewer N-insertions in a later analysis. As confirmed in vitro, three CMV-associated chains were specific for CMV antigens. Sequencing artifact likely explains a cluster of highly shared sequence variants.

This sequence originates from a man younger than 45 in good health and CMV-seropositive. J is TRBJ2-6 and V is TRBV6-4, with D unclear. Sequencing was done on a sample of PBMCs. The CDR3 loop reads CASSDSVASGANVLTF. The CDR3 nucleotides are TGTGCCAGCAGTGACTCGGTGGCCTCTGGGGCCAACGTCCTGACTTTC.